The 7 T cell receptor beta chains given below trace back to one sample, sequenced in a study of blood T cells in healthy people across ages. Next came a second PCR, run for 7 to 11 cycles, which used a sample-barcoded 5' primer along with a J-beta primer mix. TCRdb re-analysed the 5' RACE reads in MiXCR, keeping a single row per CDR3 protein. This sample carries hundreds of thousands of distinct CDR3 sequences, around 20% of them seen once, and the ten largest clones take approximately 3.6%. Material for sequencing was blood. The receptor source for this set is a man between 65 and 85 years old in good health.

The chain links TRBV6-1 to TRBJ1-5; TRBD1 is a possible D gene (6 bases). This CDR3 has 16 amino acids. V was trimmed by 2 bases and J by 2 bases, leaving 13 bases between them. CDR1 is MNHNS and CDR2 is SASEGT in the germline V gene. As DNA, the CDR3 is TGTGCCAGCAGTGAAAGGGGGGCCAGTGGCAATCAGCCCCAGCATTTT. It specifies CASSERGASGNQPQHF.

The sample holds a few counts of this clonotype. The chain is built from TRBV7-3 and TRBJ2-7; a possible D gene is TRBD2 (6 bases). Trimming left V 4 bases short and J 0 bases short, with 13 bases between. CDR3 size: 15 residues. Germline CDR1 SGHTA, CDR2 FQGTGA. For the CDR3, the DNA is TGTGCCAGCAGCTCCTATAGCGGAAGCTCCTACGAGCAGTACTTC. Encoded protein: CASSSYSGSSYEQYF.

The genes are TRBV20-1 and TRBJ2-1, with TRBD2 as a possible D gene (6 bases). The end of the DNA is better explained by TRBJ2-5, so the J call may be wrong. Looked up from germline, CDR1 is DFQATT and CDR2 is SNEGSKA (reference sequence). The CDR3 contains 14 residues. As DNA, the CDR3 is TGCAGTGCTAGTCCCTCCTCCGGGAGCGAGACCCAGTACTTC. Amino acid sequence: CSASPSSGSETQYF.

V gene TRBV28 combines with J gene TRBJ1-3; possibly TRBD1 for D (5 bases). The germline CDR1 and CDR2 sequences are MDHEN and SYDVKM. The CDR3 runs 15 residues. Trimming took 6 bases from V and 0 from J, leaving 12 bases between them. CDR3 coding DNA: TGTGCCAGCAGCCGCGACAGAATCTCTGGAAACACCATATATTTT. This translates into CASSRDRISGNTIYF.

The genes are TRBV5-1 and TRBJ2-1; 9 positions agree with TRBD1. This CDR3 is built from 14 residues. The V gene's germline CDR1 is SGHRS and CDR2 YFSETQ. Unmatched junction bases numbered 6, after V lost 2 bases and J lost 9 bases. The CDR3 region has the DNA TGCGCCAGCAGCTTCCTGGACAGGGGAGGTGAGCAGTTCTTC. Translated, it gives CASSFLDRGGEQFF.

The CDR3 DNA reads as TGTGCCAGCAGTTTATTGGAGGGAGCGACAGGGGCCAACGTCCTGACTTTC. It translates to CASSLLEGATGANVLTF. This sequence joins TRBV28 and TRBJ2-6, with D tentatively TRBD2 (6 bases). The CDR3 contains 17 residues. The V end was cut by 1 base, the J end by 4 bases, with 14 bases between. CDR1 and CDR2 (germline): MDHEN, SYDVKM.

The chain has TRBV28 and TRBJ2-7; D could derive from TRBD1 or TRBD2 (5 bases each). Germline V gives CDR1 MDHEN, CDR2 SYDVKM. The CDR3 loop spans 14 amino acids. V shed 5 bases and J shed 2 bases, with 13 bases lying between them. The CDR3 DNA reads as TGTGCCAGCAGTCAACCTTCGGGGCCCTACGAGCAGTACTTC. Protein product: CASSQPSGPYEQYF.